The source of this T cell receptor beta chain is a study of blood T cell repertoires in COVID-19. About the research overall: Specimens from acute and convalescent COVID-19 originated in the United States, Italy and Spain.

The count of this clone is one. The CDR3 sequence is 16 residues long. V lost 3 bases, J lost 8 bases, and 17 bases lay in between. The germline CDR1 and CDR2 sequences are MNHNS and SASEGT. TCRdb's copy holds only in-frame clones and misses some; the assay was immunoSEQ multiplex PCR. The data show some 74,000 clones, around 77% seen once. This TCR was recovered from a man aged 65 to 85 with active or convalescent COVID-19. Specimen: peripheral blood. The chain combines TRBV6-1 with TRBJ1-6; D possibly corresponds to TRBD1 (6 bases). The CDR3 here is CASSEIGQPKDSPLHF. DNA of the CDR3: TGTGCCAGCAGTGAGATAGGACAGCCTAAGGATTCACCCCTCCACTTT.